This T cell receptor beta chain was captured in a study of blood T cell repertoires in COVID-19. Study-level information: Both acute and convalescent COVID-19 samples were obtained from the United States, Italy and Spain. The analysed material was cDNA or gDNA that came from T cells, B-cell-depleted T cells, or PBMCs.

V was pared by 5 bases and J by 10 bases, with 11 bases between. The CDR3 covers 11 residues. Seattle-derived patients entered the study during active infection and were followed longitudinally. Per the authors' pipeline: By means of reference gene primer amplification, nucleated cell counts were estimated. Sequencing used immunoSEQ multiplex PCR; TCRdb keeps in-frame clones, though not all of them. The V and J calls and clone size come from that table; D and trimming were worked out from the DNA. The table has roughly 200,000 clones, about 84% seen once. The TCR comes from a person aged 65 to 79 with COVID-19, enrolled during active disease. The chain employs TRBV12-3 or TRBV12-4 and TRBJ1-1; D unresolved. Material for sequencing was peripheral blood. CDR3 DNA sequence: TGTGCCAGCAGTGCGCGGTCTGGAGCTTTCTTT. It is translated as CASSARSGAFF.